These 17 T cell receptor beta chains came from one sample sequenced in a study of blood T cells in healthy people across ages. For the second PCR, which ran for roughly 7 to 11 cycles, a sample-barcoded 5' primer and a J-beta primer mix were used. MiXCR, applied by TCRdb to the 5' RACE reads, yields one record per CDR3 protein. The sample lists roughly 570,000 distinct CDR3 sequences; approximately 25% were seen once. Sequencing input: blood. All receptors derive from a woman in her 70s in good health.

This chain links TRBV6-5 with TRBJ2-3; 8 positions agree with TRBD2. The ends lost 6 bases at V and 5 bases at J; junction bases unmatched: 7. This CDR3 is built from 14 residues. Germline V gene data show CDR1 as MNHEY and CDR2 as SVGAGI. CDR3 amino acids: CASSPGTSLDTQYF. CDR3 sequence (DNA): TGTGCCAGCAGCCCCGGGACTAGTCTAGATACGCAGTATTTT.

This clonotype has a handful of counts. CDR3 sequence (DNA): TGTGCCAGCACGGGCGGACAGACCTACGAGCAGTACTTC. Protein product: CASTGGQTYEQYF. The chain couples TRBV6-1 to TRBJ2-7; D is perhaps TRBD1 (6 bases). This CDR3 spans 13 amino acids. Germline loops: CDR1 MNHNS, CDR2 SASEGT. The ends were cut back, 7 bases at V and 2 bases at J, with 12 bases in the middle.

V gene TRBV12-3 or TRBV12-4 combines with J gene TRBJ2-7; D not certain. Trimming took off 5 bases at V and 7 bases at J, with 15 bases between the two ends. There are 13 residues in the CDR3. CDR3 residues: CASSPLGNKEQYF. In DNA form, the CDR3 reads TGTGCCAGCAGTCCCCTAGGGAACAAGGAGCAGTACTTC.

This clonotype was detected only a few times. A read error is likely, as this CDR3 ends without the conserved phenylalanine or tryptophan. The DNA is left out, because the CDR3 cannot be placed on it with certainty; the CDR3 is given as TCRdb lists it. The chain joins TRBV10-3 to TRBJ1-1; TRBD1 was called by the table and not checked on the DNA. The germline CDR1 and CDR2 sequences are ENHRY and SYGVKD. With termini counted, the CDR3 has 12 amino acids. This CDR3 reads CAISESGTGGHI.

V and J are TRBV30 and TRBJ2-5; 11 nucleotides agree with TRBD2. The ends lost 3 bases at V and 0 bases at J; junction bases unmatched: 6. Germline V lookup: CDR1 GTSNPN, CDR2 SVGIG (reference sequence). The CDR3 covers 16 residues. The CDR3 is CAWSAASGGYQETQYF. CDR3 coding DNA: TGTGCCTGGAGCGCCGCTAGCGGGGGGTACCAAGAGACCCAGTACTTC. Complete variable domain (other parts from reference TRBV30 and TRBJ2-5): SQTIHQWPATLVQPVGSPLSLECTVEGTSNPNLYWYRQAAGRGLQLLFYSVGIGQISSEVPQNLSASRPQDRQFILSSKKLLLSDSGFYLCAWSAASGGYQETQYFGPGTRLLVL.

The V call is TRBV6-1, the J call TRBJ2-1; unclear D gene. The CDR3 is 13 residues long. CDR1 is MNHNS, CDR2 SASEGT, per germline. V shed 8 bases and J shed 0 bases, with 8 bases lying between them. The CDR3 loop is CASHWVSYNEQFF. The CDR3 DNA reads as TGTGCCAGCCATTGGGTCTCCTACAATGAGCAGTTCTTC.

The chain carries TRBV7-3 and TRBJ2-3; 13 bases align to TRBD2. Per germline, CDR1 SGHTA and CDR2 FQGTGA. V shed 5 bases, J shed 2 bases, and the junction held 4 bases outside the gene matches. This CDR3 is built from 16 residues. The CDR3 is CASSLGLAGNTDTQYF. CDR3 nucleotide sequence: TGTGCCAGCAGCCTGGGACTAGCGGGGAACACAGATACGCAGTATTTT.

The chain links TRBV20-1 to TRBJ2-3; perhaps TRBD2 as D (6 bases). CDR3 length equals 16 residues. From germline, CDR1 is DFQATT and CDR2 SNEGSKA (reference sequence). V was cut by 0 bases and J by 2 bases, with 15 bases left in between. The CDR3 DNA sequence: TGCAGTGCTAGAGATCGGGAAAGGGGACTCACAGATACGCAGTATTTT. Its translation is CSARDRERGLTDTQYF.

This clonotype was seen only a few times. This chain uses TRBV10-3 with TRBJ2-1, with 13 bases fitting TRBD2. The junction had 3 bases not matched to a gene; V was cut back by 4 bases and J by 6 bases. Germline V CDR1 and CDR2: ENHRY, SYGVKD. The CDR3 is 15 amino acids. CDR3 sequence (DNA): TGTGCCATCAGTGCGGGACTAGCGGGGATCAATGAGCAGTTCTTC. Its protein is CAISAGLAGINEQFF.

The chain uses TRBV5-1 and TRBJ2-5; no definite D call. Germline CDR1 SGHRS, CDR2 YFSETQ. CDR3 length equals 15 residues. Deletions cut 0 bases from V and 1 base from J, with 10 bases between. The CDR3 region is CASSLAGLTQETQYF. CDR3 DNA sequence: TGCGCCAGCAGCTTGGCCGGTCTAACCCAAGAGACCCAGTACTTC.

The chain employs TRBV27 and TRBJ2-7; 7 nucleotides line up with TRBD1. J gave up 1 base and V 4 bases, and 7 bases lay outside the gene matches. The germline V gene encodes CDR1 MNHEY and CDR2 SMNVEV (reference sequence). CDR3 length: 15 residues. CDR3 coding DNA: TGTGCCAGCAGTTCTACAGGGGCCAGGTCCTACGAGCAGTACTTC. Its protein is CASSSTGARSYEQYF.

The rearrangement uses TRBV6-2 or TRBV6-3 and TRBJ2-7; D possibly matches TRBD1 or TRBD2 (6 bases each). The CDR3 length is 16 residues. The germline V and J ends were trimmed by 4 bases and 0 bases, with 16 bases remaining between them. From germline, CDR1 is MNHEY and CDR2 SVGEGT. CDR3 in amino acids: CASSFPFGGSSYEQYF. The CDR3 region has the DNA TGTGCCAGCAGTTTCCCCTTCGGGGGCTCCTCCTACGAGCAGTACTTC.

This clonotype was observed a handful of times. The chain uses TRBV14 and TRBJ2-5; D not resolved. The CDR3 consists of 12 residues. The germline gives CDR1 SGHDN, CDR2 FVKESK. V was trimmed by 4 bases and J by 0 bases, leaving 3 bases between them. CDR3 sequence: CASSRNQETQYF. For the CDR3, the DNA is TGTGCCAGCAGCCGGAACCAAGAGACCCAGTACTTC.

The chain links TRBV3-1 to TRBJ1-1, with 10 bases matching TRBD1. After removal of 6 bases from V and 3 bases from J, the junction contained 10 bases not matched to a gene. The CDR3 runs 16 residues. Germline lookup yields CDR1 LGHDT and CDR2 YNNKEL (reference sequence). CDR3 sequence: CASSPSDRGHYTEAFF. CDR3 nucleotide sequence: TGTGCCAGCAGTCCTTCTGACAGGGGGCATTACACTGAAGCTTTCTTT.

V and J are TRBV20-1 and TRBJ1-1; D is uncertain. Per germline, CDR1 DFQATT and CDR2 SNEGSKA (reference sequence). V was cut by 0 bases and J by 5 bases, with 16 bases left in between. CDR3 length: 15 amino acids. CDR3 nucleotides: TGCAGTGCTAGAGATGGGGTAAATTGGGGTACTGAAGCTTTCTTT. Translation: CSARDGVNWGTEAFF.

The chain has TRBV11-3 and TRBJ2-3; D may be TRBD1 (5 bases). Germline V gene lookup returns CDR1 SGHNT and CDR2 YENEEA. The CDR3 runs 16 residues. Trimming pared 2 bases from V and 4 bases from J, leaving 16 bases between. For the CDR3, the DNA is TGTGCCAGCAGCTTAATTCCGGCTAGGGGCGCAGATACGCAGTATTTT. Its protein is CASSLIPARGADTQYF.

This clonotype was picked up a small number of times. The V gene is TRBV9, the J gene TRBJ1-3, with D possibly being TRBD1 (6 bases). Germline CDR1 reads SGDLS; CDR2 reads YYNGEE. V was cut by 0 bases and J by 0 bases, with 13 bases left in between. The CDR3 is 17 residues long. CDR3 region: CASSVAPTGTSGNTIYF. The CDR3 DNA reads as TGTGCCAGCAGCGTAGCCCCCACAGGGACCTCTGGAAACACCATATATTTT.